These 23 T cell receptor beta chains were all obtained from the same sample, sequenced in a study of blood T cell repertoires in COVID-19. Generated by immunoSEQ multiplex PCR, the TCRdb table keeps only in-frame clones and is missing some. This sample has 290,000 or so clones; approximately 80% occur once, and the top ten carry more than 4%. Sample: PBMCs or T cells enriched from blood (not recorded which). Receptors originate from a middle-aged man who had been exposed to COVID-19.

This clone was observed a handful of times. V usage is TRBV7-9 and J usage is TRBJ1-2; D is unclear. V was shortened by 5 bases and J by 4 bases, with 8 bases between the two germline ends. CDR1 SEHNR and CDR2 FQNEAQ come from the germline V gene (reference sequence). The CDR3 is 12 amino acids. CDR3 in DNA: TGTGCCAGCAGCCAAAAGCTCTATGGCTACACCTTC. It yields the protein CASSQKLYGYTF.

The V gene is TRBV7-9, the J gene TRBJ1-2; tentative D call: TRBD1 (6 bases). The CDR3 runs 17 residues. The V gene lost 1 base and the J gene lost 4 bases, with 19 bases spanning the gap. The germline CDR1 and CDR2 sequences are SEHNR and FQNEAQ (reference sequence). Here the CDR3 DNA reads TGTGCCAGCAGCTTAGAACAGGGCGGTTTTTCGCTCTATGGCTACACCTTC. Translation: CASSLEQGGFSLYGYTF.

The V gene is TRBV5-1, the J gene TRBJ1-6, with 8 bases identical to TRBD1. This CDR3 comprises 15 residues. V was clipped by 0 bases and J by 7 bases; unmatched bases: 3. Germline values: CDR1 SGHRS, CDR2 YFSETQ. The CDR3: CASSLGGTGNSPLHF. Here the CDR3 DNA reads TGCGCCAGCAGCTTGGGAGGGACAGGAAATTCACCCCTCCACTTT. Variable domain in full (rest from reference TRBV5-1 and TRBJ1-6): KAGVTQTPRYLIKTRGQQVTLSCSPISGHRSVSWYQQTPGQGLQFLFEYFSETQRNKGNFPGRFSGRQFSNSRSEMNVSTLELGDSALYLCASSLGGTGNSPLHFGNGTRLTVT.

J is TRBJ2-1 and V is TRBV11-2, with a tentative D call TRBD2 (6 bases). This CDR3 spans 13 amino acids. Trimming left V 6 bases short and J 10 bases short, with 16 bases between. The germline gives CDR1 SGHAT, CDR2 FQNNGV. Written as DNA, the CDR3 is TGTGCCAGCAGTCCGGGAGAGTTGAGGGAGCAGTTCTTC. Residues: CASSPGELREQFF. The full variable domain, its missing parts supplied by reference TRBV11-2 and TRBJ2-1, is EAGVAQSPRYKIIEKRQSVAFWCNPISGHATLYWYQQILGQGPKLLIQFQNNGVVDDSQLPKDRFSAERLKGVDSTLKIQPAKLEDSAVYLCASSPGELREQFFGPGTRLTVL.

This chain joins TRBV11-2 and TRBJ1-1; D call uncertain. The CDR3 covers 15 residues. Germline V gene sequence: CDR1 SGHAT, CDR2 FQNNGV. The V gene lost 3 bases and the J gene lost 0 bases, with 11 bases spanning the gap. The CDR3 DNA reads as TGTGCCAGCAGCTTTACAGAGACATTGAACACTGAAGCTTTCTTT. Translating gives CASSFTETLNTEAFF. The complete variable domain, with remaining parts taken from reference TRBV11-2 and TRBJ1-1, reads EAGVAQSPRYKIIEKRQSVAFWCNPISGHATLYWYQQILGQGPKLLIQFQNNGVVDDSQLPKDRFSAERLKGVDSTLKIQPAKLEDSAVYLCASSFTETLNTEAFFGQGTRLTVV.

This chain joins TRBV7-6 and TRBJ2-7; tentative D call: TRBD1 (6 bases). With 5 bases removed from V and 0 bases from J, the gap between germline ends came to 8 bases. Germline V lookup: CDR1 SGHVS, CDR2 FNYEAQ. The CDR3 covers 13 residues. CDR3 DNA sequence: TGTGCCAGCAGCCTGGACAGCTCCTACGAGCAGTACTTC. Its protein is CASSLDSSYEQYF.

The chain uses TRBV2 and TRBJ2-5; a possible D gene is TRBD1 (6 bases). From germline, CDR1 is SNHLY and CDR2 FYNNEI. Trimming stripped 6 bases from V and 2 bases from J, with 10 bases between. CDR3 length: 13 amino acids. The CDR3 region is CASRDDRQETQYF. In DNA, the CDR3 is TGTGCCAGCAGAGACGACAGGCAAGAGACCCAGTACTTC.

V is TRBV2 and J is TRBJ1-4, with 7 bases matching TRBD1. The V and J ends lost 8 bases and 7 bases, in that order; junction bases with no gene match: 10. CDR3 length equals 14 residues. Looked up from germline, CDR1 is SNHLY and CDR2 is FYNNEI. In DNA form, the CDR3 reads TGTGCCAGCCGGGACAGAGTAGGGAGTGAAAAACTGTTTTTT. The encoded protein is CASRDRVGSEKLFF.

The chain joins TRBV18 to TRBJ2-1, with TRBD1 matching 8 bases. With V trimmed by 5 bases and J by 13 bases, 7 bases remained unmatched. The length of the CDR3 is 12 residues. Germline CDR1 and CDR2: KGHSH and LQKENI. This chain's CDR3 is CASSNPTGAQFF. DNA for the CDR3: TGTGCCAGCTCAAACCCGACAGGGGCCCAGTTCTTC.

This rearrangement joins TRBV18 to TRBJ1-1, with 7 bases identical to TRBD1. CDR3 size: 14 residues. V trimming: 4 bases; J trimming: 3 bases; junction bases outside the gene matches: 5. CDR1 is KGHSH and CDR2 is LQKENI in the germline V gene. The CDR3 region has the DNA TGTGCCAGCTCACGCTCGACAGGGTACACTGAAGCTTTCTTT. Its translation is CASSRSTGYTEAFF.

The chain uses TRBV4-1 and TRBJ1-1; D gene uncertain. CDR1 and CDR2 from the germline V gene are MGHRA and YSYEKL. V lost 0 bases and J 5 bases, leaving 10 bases between the germline ends. The CDR3 is made up of 14 amino acids. The CDR3: CASSQDYETTEAFF. The CDR3 nucleotides read TGCGCCAGCAGCCAAGATTATGAGACAACTGAAGCTTTCTTT.

On this clone itself: Within the sample, other DNA sequences also encode this same CDR3. The CDR3 reads CAISEDRAETQYF. As DNA, the CDR3 is TGTGCCATCAGTGAGGACAGGGCCGAGACCCAGTACTTC. This rearrangement joins TRBV10-3 to TRBJ2-5, with 7 bases fitting TRBD1. V gave up 2 bases and J gave up 5 bases; unmatched junction bases: 2. CDR1 is ENHRY and CDR2 is SYGVKD in the germline V gene. CDR3 length: 13 amino acids.

The chain employs TRBV7-9 and TRBJ2-1, with a possible D match to TRBD2 (6 bases). The CDR3 extends over 17 amino acids. From germline, CDR1 is SEHNR and CDR2 FQNEAQ (reference sequence). V was trimmed by 0 bases and J by 0 bases, leaving 12 bases between them. Written as DNA, the CDR3 is TGTGCCAGCAGCTTAGCGGGAGGCCTCAGCTCCTACAATGAGCAGTTCTTC. Protein product: CASSLAGGLSSYNEQFF. The full variable domain, rest sourced from reference TRBV7-9 and TRBJ2-1, is DTGVSQNPRHKITKRGQNVTFRCDPISEHNRLYWYRQTLGQGPEFLTYFQNEAQLEKSRLLSDRFSAERPKGSFSTLEIQRTEQGDSAMYLCASSLAGGLSSYNEQFFGPGTRLTVL.

The V gene is TRBV5-1, the J gene TRBJ2-7; D is possibly TRBD1 (6 bases). CDR1 and CDR2 from the germline V gene are SGHRS and YFSETQ. Trimming removed 5 bases from V and 0 bases from J, with 15 bases in between. The CDR3 has 15 residues. CDR3 in amino acids: CASRNWTVLSYEQYF. For the CDR3, the DNA is TGCGCCAGCAGGAACTGGACAGTTCTCTCCTACGAGCAGTACTTC.

J is TRBJ2-1 and V is TRBV7-9, with 12 bases lining up with TRBD2. CDR3 size: 15 residues. From germline, CDR1 is SEHNR and CDR2 FQNEAQ (reference sequence). The V gene end was trimmed by 4 bases and the J gene end by 7 bases; junction bases not matched to a gene: 5. This chain's CDR3 is CASSSLAGGVNEQFF. The CDR3 DNA reads as TGTGCCAGCAGCTCACTAGCGGGAGGCGTTAATGAGCAGTTCTTC.

The chain is built from TRBV29-1 and TRBJ1-2; no firm D call. The CDR3 covers 12 residues. The germline gives CDR1 SQVTM, CDR2 ANQGSEA. V lost 7 bases, J lost 6 bases, and 15 bases lay in between. Here the CDR3 reads CSAHSGKDGYTF. CDR3 sequence (DNA): TGCAGCGCCCATAGCGGGAAGGATGGCTACACCTTC.

Only one count was recorded for this clone. The V and J genes are TRBV7-9 and TRBJ1-5; unclear D gene. CDR1 is SEHNR, CDR2 FQNEAQ, per germline (reference sequence). V was pared by 4 bases and J by 4 bases, with 14 bases between. The CDR3 length is 15 residues. The CDR3 bases are TGTGCCAGCAGCTCTAGTACGGAACCAAATCAGCCCCAGCATTTT. The encoded protein is CASSSSTEPNQPQHF.

The rearrangement uses TRBV7-3 and TRBJ2-1; D is perhaps TRBD2 (6 bases). Germline V gene data show CDR1 as SGHTA and CDR2 as FQGTGA. Trimming removed 6 bases from V and 4 bases from J, with 10 bases in between. The CDR3 has 13 amino acids. For the CDR3, the DNA is TGTGCCAGCAGTCGACTAGGGTACAATGAGCAGTTCTTC. It encodes CASSRLGYNEQFF.

J is TRBJ2-7 and V is TRBV10-3; 7 bases fit TRBD2. Trimming took 6 bases from V and 5 from J; bases not matched to a gene: 4. The germline V gene has CDR1 ENHRY and CDR2 SYGVKD. The CDR3 length is 12 residues. In nucleotides, the CDR3 is TGTGCCATCAGCGGGAGGTGGGACGAGCAGTACTTC. This encodes CAISGRWDEQYF.

V usage is TRBV6-5 and J usage is TRBJ2-1; no firm D call. Germline assignment: CDR1 MNHEY and CDR2 SVGAGI. The germline V and J ends were trimmed by 6 bases and 15 bases, with 18 bases remaining between them. CDR3 length: 12 amino acids. CDR3 nucleotide sequence: TGTGCCAGCAGCCGGCCCGGGTCTCACCGGTTCTTC. As protein: CASSRPGSHRFF.

V and J are TRBV18 and TRBJ1-3; D unclear. The V end was cut by 4 bases, the J end by 4 bases, with 14 bases between. This CDR3 comprises 15 residues. The germline V gene encodes CDR1 KGHSH and CDR2 LQKENI. The CDR3 is CASSRAELGGNTIYF. Written as DNA, the CDR3 is TGTGCCAGCTCACGGGCAGAGTTGGGCGGAAACACCATATATTTT. The variable domain in full, completed from reference TRBV18 and TRBJ1-3, reads NAGVMQNPRHLVRRRGQEARLRCSPMKGHSHVYWYRQLPEEGLKFMVYLQKENIIDESGMPKERFSAEFPKEGPSILRIQQVVRGDSAAYFCASSRAELGGNTIYFGEGSWLTVV.

The chain couples TRBV10-2 to TRBJ1-2; weak D call: TRBD1 (6 bases). Trimming stripped 6 bases from V and 4 bases from J, with 21 bases between. Germline CDR1 and CDR2: WSHSY and SAAADI. CDR3 size: 16 residues. CDR3 bases: TGCGCCAGCAGGCCACCCACCGGGACATCGACCTATGGCTACACCTTC. Encoded protein: CASRPPTGTSTYGYTF.

This clone has just one count. This chain joins TRBV5-8 and TRBJ1-4; 7 nucleotides line up with TRBD1. The CDR3 sequence is 16 residues long. Trimming removed 0 bases from V and 11 bases from J; junction bases left unmatched: 13. CDR1 is SGHTS, CDR2 YDEGEE, per germline. As DNA, the CDR3 is TGTGCCAGCAGCTTGGAACAGGGGCGTTTTCCCTGGAAACTGTTTTTT. Amino acid sequence: CASSLEQGRFPWKLFF.